What follows are 2 T cell receptor beta chains derived from one specimen sequenced in a study of shared clonotypes between healthy human individuals. TCRdb's copy holds only in-frame clones and misses some; the assay was immunoSEQ multiplex PCR. The sample lists about 100,000 clones, 68% occurring once. Sequencing was done on a sample of memory CD8+ T cells sorted from blood. Sample subset: CD45RO+ cells pooled with CCR7-negative TemRA cells. These receptors came from a woman aged 30 to 39 in good health.

The rearrangement uses TRBV15 and TRBJ1-1; no definite D call. The CDR3 consists of 17 residues. With 0 bases removed from V and 2 bases from J, the gap between germline ends came to 16 bases. CDR1 is LNHNV, CDR2 YYDKDF, per germline (reference sequence). Written as DNA, the CDR3 is TGTGCCACCAGCAGAGATACGAATTTCGCCTTCAACACTGAAGCTTTCTTT. Translating it yields CATSRDTNFAFNTEAFF.

This clone was observed many times. For the CDR3, the DNA is TGTGCCAGTACCAGCACAGTGACCTCTGGAAACACCATATATTTT. This sequence encodes CASTSTVTSGNTIYF. The rearrangement uses TRBV19 and TRBJ1-3; D is unclear. The CDR3 extends over 15 amino acids. V dropped 7 bases and J dropped 0 bases, with 13 bases sitting between them. Germline values: CDR1 LNHDA, CDR2 SQIVND (reference sequence). Full variable domain (remainder filled in from reference TRBV19 and TRBJ1-3): DGGITQSPKYLFRKEGQNVTLSCEQNLNHDAMYWYRQDPGQGLRLIYYSQIVNDFQKGDIAEGYSVSREKKESFPLTVTSAQKNPTAFYLCASTSTVTSGNTIYFGEGSWLTVV.